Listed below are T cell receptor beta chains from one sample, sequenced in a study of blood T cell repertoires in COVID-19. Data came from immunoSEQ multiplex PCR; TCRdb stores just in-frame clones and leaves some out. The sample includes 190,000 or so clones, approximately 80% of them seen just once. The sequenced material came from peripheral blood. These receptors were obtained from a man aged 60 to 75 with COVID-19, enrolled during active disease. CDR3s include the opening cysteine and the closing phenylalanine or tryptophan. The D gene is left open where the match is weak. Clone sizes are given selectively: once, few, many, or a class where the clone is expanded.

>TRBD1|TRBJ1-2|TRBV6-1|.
TGTGCCAGCAGTGAAGCGCAAGGGGGCGATGGCTACACCTTC
CASSEAQGGDGYTF
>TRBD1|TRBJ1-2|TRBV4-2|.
TGTGCCAGCAGCCGGACCGACGGGACAGCCTATGGCTACACCTTC
CASSRTDGTAYGYTF
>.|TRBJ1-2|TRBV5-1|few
TGCGCCAGCCGGGCAGGGCCTACTACCTATGGCTACACCTTC
CASRAGPTTYGYTF
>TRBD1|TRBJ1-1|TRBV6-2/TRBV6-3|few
TGTGCCAGCAGTTACTCCGGACAGGGCGTTAAGAGTCAAACTGAAGCTTTCTTT
CASSYSGQGVKSQTEAFF
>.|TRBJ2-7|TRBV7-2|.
TGTGCCAGCAGCCCCGGGTCGGCTTTGGTGGCCTACGAGCAGTACTTC
CASSPGSALVAYEQYF
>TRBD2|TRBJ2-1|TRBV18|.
TGTGCCAGCTCACCGGAGCTCGGGACTAAAATGTTCTTC
CASSPELGTKMFF
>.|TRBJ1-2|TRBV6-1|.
TGTGCCAGCAGTGAATTAGAGAGTGCGCAGGGTTGCACCTTC
CASSELESAQGCTF
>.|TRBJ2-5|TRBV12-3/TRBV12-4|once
TGTGCCAGCACTCTGGGGGCGGAGACCCAGTACTTC
CASTLGAETQYF
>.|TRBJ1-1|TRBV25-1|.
TGTGCCAGCCGTCAATCAGGGTCCATGAACACTGAAGCTTTCTTT
CASRQSGSMNTEAFF
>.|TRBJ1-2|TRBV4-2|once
TGTGCCAGCAGCCAAAACGGGATAGATGGCTACACCTTC
CASSQNGIDGYTF
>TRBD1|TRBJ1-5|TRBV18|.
TGTGCCAGCTCACCAGCAAGGACAGGGGGGGTTAGCAATCAGCCCCAGCATTTT
CASSPARTGGVSNQPQHF
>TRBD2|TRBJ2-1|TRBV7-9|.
TGTGCCAGCAGCGTTACTAGCGGGAGTCGAAATGAGCAGTTCTTC
CASSVTSGSRNEQFF
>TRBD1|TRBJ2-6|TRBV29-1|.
TGCAGCGTTGATAGAGGAACAGGGGGCACTAGCGTCCTGACTTTC
CSVDRGTGGTSVLTF
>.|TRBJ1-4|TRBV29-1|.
TGCAGCGCCGGGTTAAATGAAAAACTGTTTTTT
CSAGLNEKLFF
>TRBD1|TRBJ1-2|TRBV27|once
TGTGCCAGCAGTCCCTCGGGGCAGGGGGCTCTGGATGGCTACACCTTC
CASSPSGQGALDGYTF
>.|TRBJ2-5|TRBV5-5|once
TGTGCCAGCAGCTTGGCCGGTGGGGCGGGACAAGAGACCCAGTACTTC
CASSLAGGAGQETQYF
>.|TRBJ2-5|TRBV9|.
TGTGCCAGCAGCCCTTCTGACAGGCTTCTTCAAGAGACCCAGTACTTC
CASSPSDRLLQETQYF
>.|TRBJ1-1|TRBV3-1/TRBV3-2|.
TGTGCCAGCAGCCTTTTTGGGGGAGGCACTGAAGCTTTCTTT
CASSLFGGGTEAFF
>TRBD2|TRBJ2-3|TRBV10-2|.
TGCGCCAGCAAGCGGGAGGGAAGTACGGGCACAGATACGCAGTATTTT
CASKREGSTGTDTQYF
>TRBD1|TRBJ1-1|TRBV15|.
TGTGCCACCAGCAGAGATGTTGTACAGGGGCGAGCTTTCTTT
CATSRDVVQGRAFF
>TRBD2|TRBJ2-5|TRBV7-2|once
TGTGCCAGCAGCTTAGGACTAGCGGGAGGGAGGGAGACCCAGTACTTC
CASSLGLAGGRETQYF
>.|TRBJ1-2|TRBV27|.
TGTGCCAGCAGCACCGCTGATCAGGGGCGATTCAGTGGCTACACCTTC
CASSTADQGRFSGYTF
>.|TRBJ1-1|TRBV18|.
TGTGCCAGCTCACCTCTAGGGGGAGTGACTGAAGCTTTCTTT
CASSPLGGVTEAFF
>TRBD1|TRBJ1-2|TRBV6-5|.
TGTGCCAGCAGTTACTCGAAGGGACAGGGTATGAGCGGCTACACCTTC
CASSYSKGQGMSGYTF
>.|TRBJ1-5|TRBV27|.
TGTGCCAGCAGAGCTACAGGGATTCCGACTCAGCCCCAGCATTTT
CASRATGIPTQPQHF
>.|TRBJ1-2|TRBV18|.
TGTGCCAGCTCACCAAACAGGGACTATGGCTACACCTTC
CASSPNRDYGYTF
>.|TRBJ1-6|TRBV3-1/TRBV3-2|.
TGTGCCAGCCGACCTACGGGGGGCCGGTCACCCCTCCACTTT
CASRPTGGRSPLHF
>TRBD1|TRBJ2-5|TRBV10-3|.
TGTGCCATCAGTGAAGGCGGGACAGGGTGGGAGACCCAGTACTTC
CAISEGGTGWETQYF
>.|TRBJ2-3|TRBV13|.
TGTGCCAGCAGCTTAGGGGCAGGGGGCACAGATACGCAGTATTTT
CASSLGAGGTDTQYF
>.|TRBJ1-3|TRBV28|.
TGTGCCAGCAGCCCTAGGGGGAATTTTGGAAACACCATATATTTT
CASSPRGNFGNTIYF
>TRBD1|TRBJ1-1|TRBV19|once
TGTGCCAGTAGTAGGGACAGGGGGGGCCTGAACACTGAAGCTTTCTTT
CASSRDRGGLNTEAFF
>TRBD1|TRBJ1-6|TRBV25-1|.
TGTGCCAGCAGTGCACGGACAGGGCGAGTTTCACCCCTCCACTTT
CASSARTGRVSPLHF
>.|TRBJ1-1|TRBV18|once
TGTGCCAGCTCAGGCACGAACACTGAAGCTTTCTTT
CASSGTNTEAFF
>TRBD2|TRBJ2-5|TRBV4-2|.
TGTGCCAGCAGCCAAGGGCCTAGCGGGAGCCACGAGACCCAGTACTTC
CASSQGPSGSHETQYF
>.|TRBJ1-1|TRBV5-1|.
TGCGCCAGCGGCGATCCGGGACACGTGAACACTGAAGCTTTCTTT
CASGDPGHVNTEAFF
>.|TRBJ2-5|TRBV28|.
TGTGCCAGCAGTCGGACACAATACCAAGAGACCCAGTACTTC
CASSRTQYQETQYF
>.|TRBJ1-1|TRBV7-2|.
TGTGCCAGCAGTCTTTTGCTGGGGGGCACTGAAGCTTTCTTT
CASSLLLGGTEAFF
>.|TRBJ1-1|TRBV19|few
TGTGCCAGTAGTATAAGAGGAACTGAAGCTTTCTTT
CASSIRGTEAFF
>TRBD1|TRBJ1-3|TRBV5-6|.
TGTGCCAGCAGCTTAGACAGGGAAGCTGGAAACACCATATATTTT
CASSLDREAGNTIYF
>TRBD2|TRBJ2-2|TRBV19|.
TGTGCCAGCTCCCCGCGGGGGTTGAACACCGGGGAGCTGTTTTTT
CASSPRGLNTGELFF
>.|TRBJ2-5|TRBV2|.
TGTGCCAGCAGTCTAGGGGGGGTGAGAGAGACCCAGTACTTC
CASSLGGVRETQYF
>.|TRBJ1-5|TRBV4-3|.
TGCGCCAGCAGCCAAGATTGGAGGAGCAATCAGCCCCAGCATTTT
CASSQDWRSNQPQHF
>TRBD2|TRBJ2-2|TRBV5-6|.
TGTGCCAGCAGCCGGACTAGCGTGAACACCGGGGAGCTGTTTTTT
CASSRTSVNTGELFF
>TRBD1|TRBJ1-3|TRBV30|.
TGTGCCTGGAGTTCACTCGGGGGACAGGGACGAAACACCATATATTTT
CAWSSLGGQGRNTIYF
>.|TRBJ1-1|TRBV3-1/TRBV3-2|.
TGTGCCACTAAACAGGCGGCTATGAACACTGAAGCTTTCTTT
CATKQAAMNTEAFF
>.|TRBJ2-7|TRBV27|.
TGTGCCAGCAGTTCGGGAGACGAGCAGTACTTC
CASSSGDEQYF